These 28 T cell receptor beta chains originate from one sample sequenced in a study of PD-1 blockade in classical Hodgkin lymphoma. Every patient relapsed after autologous stem cell transplantation, and brentuximab vedotin exposure varied. This table comes from immunoSEQ multiplex PCR, and its TCRdb copy is limited to in-frame clones, with some not included. The data contain some 100,000 clones, roughly 92% of them singletons. The sample consisted of peripheral blood mononuclear cells (PBMCs), taken at baseline. The source of these receptors is a human donor with classical Hodgkin lymphoma.

This clone was detected only a few times. The gene calls are TRBV30 and TRBJ2-1; 11 bases map to TRBD2. This CDR3 region has 14 residues. CDR1 is GTSNPN and CDR2 is SVGIG in the germline V gene (reference sequence). Unmatched junction bases numbered 9, after V lost 5 bases and J lost 9 bases. CDR3 coding DNA: TGTGCCTGGGAGGGACTAGCGGTGGGGGGTGAGCAGTTCTTC. It yields the protein CAWEGLAVGGEQFF. The full variable domain, rest sourced from reference TRBV30 and TRBJ2-1, is SQTIHQWPATLVQPVGSPLSLECTVEGTSNPNLYWYRQAAGRGLQLLFYSVGIGQISSEVPQNLSASRPQDRQFILSSKKLLLSDSGFYLCAWEGLAVGGEQFFGPGTRLTVL.

This clone came up once. The chain joins TRBV7-8 to TRBJ2-2; D is possibly TRBD2 (5 bases). Per germline, CDR1 SGHVS and CDR2 FQNEAQ. The CDR3 consists of 14 residues. V lost 1 base and J 6 bases, leaving 9 bases between the germline ends. CDR3 protein: CASSLVRAAGELFF. The CDR3 DNA reads TGTGCCAGCAGCTTAGTGAGGGCCGCCGGGGAGCTGTTTTTT.

This clone was picked up a small number of times. The J gene is TRBJ1-1, the V gene TRBV28; 9 positions agree with TRBD1. CDR1 and CDR2 from the germline V gene are MDHEN and SYDVKM. Losses at the gene ends were 3 bases for V and 4 bases for J; bases not matched to a gene: 6. This CDR3 comprises 15 residues. The CDR3 spells CASSFWDRDATEAFF. The CDR3 DNA sequence: TGTGCCAGCAGTTTTTGGGACAGGGATGCCACTGAAGCTTTCTTT.

The chain employs TRBV10-2 and TRBJ1-1; 10 nucleotides align to TRBD1. The V and J ends lost 0 bases and 2 bases, in that order; junction bases with no gene match: 9. The CDR3 has 18 residues. Germline V gene lookup returns CDR1 WSHSY and CDR2 SAAADI. The CDR3 DNA sequence: TGCGCCAGCAGTGAGTCGAGAGGGACAGGGGACCCTAACACTGAAGCTTTCTTT. Translating gives CASSESRGTGDPNTEAFF.

J is TRBJ2-2 and V is TRBV28, with TRBD2 matching over 8 bases. V lost 8 bases and J lost 0; bases outside the gene matches: 2. The CDR3 is made up of 14 amino acids. The germline V gene encodes CDR1 MDHEN and CDR2 SYDVKM. For the CDR3, the DNA is TGTGCCAGCTCGGGACTAGCGAACACCGGGGAGCTGTTTTTT. Protein sequence: CASSGLANTGELFF.

The rearrangement joins TRBV27 to TRBJ1-1; tentative D call: TRBD1 (5 bases). The CDR3 length is 16 residues. V lost 2 bases to trimming and J lost 5 bases, with 18 bases between them. CDR1 is MNHEY and CDR2 is SMNVEV in the germline V gene (reference sequence). The CDR3 region has the DNA TGTGCCAGCAGTTTAGGGGGGACCTACGAACGAACTGAAGCTTTCTTT. Amino acid sequence: CASSLGGTYERTEAFF.

The chain carries TRBV19 and TRBJ2-7; 10 nucleotides line up with TRBD2. Trimming cost V 5 bases and J 3 bases; bases outside gene matches: 7. Germline CDR1 LNHDA, CDR2 SQIVND (reference sequence). The CDR3 covers 15 residues. The CDR3 region is CASSPGLAADYEQYF. In nucleotides, the CDR3 is TGTGCCAGTAGTCCAGGACTAGCGGCGGACTACGAGCAGTACTTC.

The chain couples TRBV5-1 to TRBJ1-2; no reliable D call. Deletions cut 1 base from V and 5 bases from J, with 12 bases between. This CDR3 comprises 14 residues. Germline CDR1 and CDR2: SGHRS and YFSETQ. The CDR3 loop is CASSLRQQTYGYTF. CDR3 nucleotides: TGCGCCAGCAGCTTGAGGCAACAGACTTATGGCTACACCTTC.

The rearrangement links TRBV6-1 to TRBJ2-1; D ambiguous. This CDR3 contains 15 residues. The V gene lost 6 bases and the J gene lost 7 bases, with 19 bases spanning the gap. Germline loops: CDR1 MNHNS, CDR2 SASEGT. The CDR3 DNA reads as TGTGCCAGCAGCCTGACTTTACTTAGCCCTAATGAGCAGTTCTTC. Residues: CASSLTLLSPNEQFF.

The chain employs TRBV5-1 and TRBJ2-7; the match to TRBD2 covers 7 bases. CDR1 SGHRS and CDR2 YFSETQ come from the germline V gene. After removal of 1 base from V and 7 bases from J, the junction contained 5 bases not matched to a gene. There are 13 residues in the CDR3. The CDR3 DNA follows: TGCGCCAGCAGCTTGAACTGGGAGGGGGAGCAGTACTTC. As protein: CASSLNWEGEQYF.

J is TRBJ1-1 and V is TRBV6-1; 10 bases map to TRBD1. CDR1 and CDR2 from the germline V gene are MNHNS and SASEGT. The CDR3 loop spans 15 amino acids. V was pared by 7 bases and J by 6 bases, with 11 bases of the junction left unmatched. The CDR3 spells CASNRPRQGAPEAFF. The CDR3 region has the DNA TGTGCCAGCAACCGGCCCCGACAGGGGGCCCCTGAAGCTTTCTTT.

This sequence joins TRBV28 and TRBJ1-3; possible D gene TRBD1, 5 bases. Germline CDR1 is MDHEN and CDR2 is SYDVKM. The length of the CDR3 is 15 residues. Trimming cost V 6 bases and J 0 bases, with 12 bases left between them. The CDR3 is CASSTRTNSGNTIYF. CDR3 bases: TGTGCCAGCAGCACTCGGACAAACTCTGGAAACACCATATATTTT.

The CDR3 loop reads CASRELAGGSRSYEQYF. The CDR3 region has the DNA TGCGCCAGCAGGGAACTAGCGGGAGGGAGTCGCTCCTACGAGCAGTACTTC. The V and J genes are TRBV5-1 and TRBJ2-7; TRBD2 agrees at 13 bases. Germline V lookup: CDR1 SGHRS, CDR2 YFSETQ. The CDR3 sequence is 17 residues long. The trim removed 5 bases at V and 0 bases at J, leaving 8 bases unmatched.

The V gene is TRBV11-3, the J gene TRBJ2-7; the D call may be TRBD1 or TRBD2 (5 bases each). V lost 5 bases and J 5 bases, leaving 13 bases between the germline ends. From germline, CDR1 is SGHNT and CDR2 YENEEA. CDR3 length: 13 amino acids. The CDR3 loop is CASSRNRGDEQYF. CDR3 coding DNA: TGTGCCAGCAGCCGAAACAGAGGGGACGAGCAGTACTTC.

The chain is built from TRBV10-2 and TRBJ1-1; weak D call: TRBD1 (6 bases). Per germline, CDR1 WSHSY and CDR2 SAAADI. This CDR3 has 13 residues. The germline V and J ends were trimmed by 5 bases and 4 bases, with 11 bases remaining between them. CDR3 amino acids: CASSTGRSTEAFF. The CDR3 DNA reads as TGCGCCAGCAGTACAGGGAGGAGCACTGAAGCTTTCTTT.

The J gene is TRBJ2-3, the V gene TRBV5-1, with D perhaps matching TRBD2 (6 bases). The CDR3 extends over 14 amino acids. CDR1 SGHRS and CDR2 YFSETQ come from the germline V gene. Trimming shortened V by 2 bases and J by 4 bases, and 11 bases separated the two germline ends. The CDR3 loop is CASSLVLAADTQYF. The CDR3 nucleotides are TGCGCCAGCAGCTTAGTACTAGCCGCAGATACGCAGTATTTT. Together with reference TRBV5-1 and TRBJ2-3, the CDR3 gives the full variable domain: KAGVTQTPRYLIKTRGQQVTLSCSPISGHRSVSWYQQTPGQGLQFLFEYFSETQRNKGNFPGRFSGRQFSNSRSEMNVSTLELGDSALYLCASSLVLAADTQYFGPGTRLTVL.

The genes are TRBV27 and TRBJ2-7; D unclear. Germline V lookup: CDR1 MNHEY, CDR2 SMNVEV (reference sequence). V shed 0 bases and J shed 4 bases, with 4 bases lying between them. This CDR3 has 12 amino acids. The CDR3 DNA reads as TGTGCCAGCAGTTTATCAGGGTACGAGCAGTACTTC. The encoded protein is CASSLSGYEQYF.

This sequence joins TRBV5-1 and TRBJ1-1; D is unclear. The CDR3 covers 14 residues. The germline gives CDR1 SGHRS, CDR2 YFSETQ. V lost 0 bases, J lost 3 bases, and 9 bases lay in between. CDR3 nucleotides: TGCGCCAGCAGCTTGGAGCCGGAACACACTGAAGCTTTCTTT. Translating it yields CASSLEPEHTEAFF.

The chain recombines TRBV9 with TRBJ2-1; the D is unclear. Germline V gene lookup returns CDR1 SGDLS and CDR2 YYNGEE. There are 14 residues in the CDR3. The V and J ends lost 0 bases and 4 bases respectively, with 8 bases between them. CDR3 coding DNA: TGTGCCAGCAGCGTAGCCCTAATATACAATGAGCAGTTCTTC. Translated: CASSVALIYNEQFF.

The gene calls are TRBV27 and TRBJ2-3, with D possibly being TRBD1 (5 bases). V was trimmed by 4 bases and J by 0 bases, leaving 11 bases between them. This CDR3 has 15 amino acids. CDR1 and CDR2 from the germline V gene are MNHEY and SMNVEV (reference sequence). CDR3 region: CASSSRQPSTDTQYF. CDR3 nucleotide sequence: TGTGCCAGCAGTTCCAGACAGCCTAGCACAGATACGCAGTATTTT.

The chain carries TRBV28 and TRBJ1-5, with 7 bases matching TRBD1. J lost 0 bases, V lost 7 bases, and 12 bases had no gene match. This CDR3 has 17 residues. Germline V gene sequence: CDR1 MDHEN, CDR2 SYDVKM. The CDR3, as DNA: TGTGCCAGCACCCCCCTGGGACAGAGCTATAGCAATCAGCCCCAGCATTTT. Encoded protein: CASTPLGQSYSNQPQHF.

The rearrangement links TRBV5-1 to TRBJ2-1; 7 bases agree with TRBD2. The V segment lost 0 bases and the J segment 8 bases; nucleotides outside the gene matches: 5. The CDR3 runs 14 residues. Germline V gene lookup returns CDR1 SGHRS and CDR2 YFSETQ. CDR3 residues: CASSLGGSGHEQFF. The CDR3 DNA reads TGCGCCAGCAGCTTGGGCGGGAGCGGGCATGAGCAGTTCTTC.

V and J are TRBV2 and TRBJ1-4; D gene ambiguous. V was shortened by 5 bases and J by 4 bases, with 14 bases between the two germline ends. Germline V lookup: CDR1 SNHLY, CDR2 FYNNEI. The CDR3 runs 15 residues. DNA for the CDR3: TGTGCCAGCAGTAAACGAGCAGCTTTTAATGAAAAACTGTTTTTT. This gives the protein CASSKRAAFNEKLFF. The complete variable domain, with remaining parts taken from reference TRBV2 and TRBJ1-4, reads EPEVTQTPSHQVTQMGQEVILRCVPISNHLYFYWYRQILGQKVEFLVSFYNNEISEKSEIFDDQFSVERPDGSNFTLKIRSTKLEDSAMYFCASSKRAAFNEKLFFGSGTQLSVL.

This chain joins TRBV27 and TRBJ1-4; 9 bases match TRBD1. Germline V gene lookup returns CDR1 MNHEY and CDR2 SMNVEV (reference sequence). Unmatched junction bases numbered 4, after V lost 1 base and J lost 7 bases. The CDR3 is 15 residues long. CDR3 nucleotides: TGTGCCAGCAGTTTATTTACAGGGGGCGGTGAAAAACTGTTTTTT. Its translation is CASSLFTGGGEKLFF.

This chain uses TRBV27 with TRBJ2-1, with D tentatively TRBD2 (6 bases). Germline values: CDR1 MNHEY, CDR2 SMNVEV (reference sequence). V was pared by 7 bases and J by 8 bases, with 18 bases between. The CDR3 covers 14 residues. The CDR3 nucleotides are TGTGCCAGCACGGTGGAGGGAGGCGAGGATGAGCAGTTCTTC. It yields the protein CASTVEGGEDEQFF.

The chain links TRBV5-1 to TRBJ1-4, with D perhaps TRBD1 (5 bases). V lost 0 bases to trimming and J lost 7 bases, with 10 bases between them. CDR1 SGHRS and CDR2 YFSETQ come from the germline V gene. CDR3 size: 14 residues. The CDR3 is CASSLEGAAEKLFF. DNA of the CDR3: TGCGCCAGCAGCTTGGAAGGGGCAGCTGAAAAACTGTTTTTT. Supplemented by reference TRBV5-1 and TRBJ1-4, the full variable domain reads KAGVTQTPRYLIKTRGQQVTLSCSPISGHRSVSWYQQTPGQGLQFLFEYFSETQRNKGNFPGRFSGRQFSNSRSEMNVSTLELGDSALYLCASSLEGAAEKLFFGSGTQLSVL.

The chain is built from TRBV19 and TRBJ1-2; no definite D call. Germline CDR1 is LNHDA and CDR2 is SQIVND (reference sequence). The CDR3 spans 15 residues. The V gene lost 1 base and the J gene lost 0 bases, with 9 bases spanning the gap. CDR3 amino acids: CASSIVQRTNYGYTF. CDR3 nucleotide sequence: TGTGCCAGTAGTATAGTGCAGCGAACTAACTATGGCTACACCTTC.

The rearrangement joins TRBV28 to TRBJ1-5; 9 bases align to TRBD1. This CDR3 spans 15 amino acids. Germline V gives CDR1 MDHEN, CDR2 SYDVKM. Unmatched junction bases numbered 6, after V lost 4 bases and J lost 5 bases. CDR3 sequence: CASSSQGANDQPQHF. In DNA, the CDR3 is TGTGCCAGCAGTTCACAGGGGGCTAACGATCAGCCCCAGCATTTT.